These 27 T cell receptor beta chains share one sample of origin, sequenced in a study of blood T cell repertoires in COVID-19. The protocol was immunoSEQ multiplex PCR, while the TCRdb copy is restricted to in-frame clones and leaves out a portion. The sample carries fewer than 120,000 clones, 72% recorded once. The source material was peripheral blood. All receptors come from a woman aged 55-70 years with acute or convalescent COVID-19.

The rearrangement joins TRBV28 to TRBJ2-7; D is perhaps TRBD1 (5 bases). This CDR3 is built from 15 residues. V gave up 4 bases and J gave up 2 bases, with 15 bases separating them. In germline, CDR1 is MDHEN, CDR2 SYDVKM. This CDR3 reads CASSSTSRGTYEQYF. DNA of the CDR3: TGTGCCAGCAGTTCCACCTCTAGGGGCACCTACGAGCAGTACTTC.

This clone was counted only a few times. The chain employs TRBV19 and TRBJ2-6; D perhaps matches TRBD1 (6 bases). V dropped 4 bases and J dropped 0 bases, with 7 bases sitting between them. The CDR3 extends over 15 amino acids. Per germline, CDR1 LNHDA and CDR2 SQIVND (reference sequence). CDR3 residues: CASSKDSSGANVLTF. The CDR3 DNA reads as TGTGCCAGTAGTAAGGACAGCTCTGGGGCCAACGTCCTGACTTTC.

The chain uses TRBV20-1 and TRBJ1-1; perhaps TRBD1 as D (5 bases). The CDR3 loop spans 10 amino acids. V dropped 2 bases and J dropped 10 bases, with 8 bases sitting between them. CDR1 is DFQATT, CDR2 SNEGSKA, per germline (reference sequence). DNA for the CDR3: TGCAGTGCTAGATCGGGGGGAGCTTTCTTT. This encodes CSARSGGAFF.

The chain combines TRBV6-5 with TRBJ1-2; 8 bases map to TRBD1. V was clipped by 9 bases and J by 5 bases; unmatched bases: 5. This CDR3 has 12 residues. The germline V gene encodes CDR1 MNHEY and CDR2 SVGAGI. The DNA for the CDR3 is TGTGCCAGTCGGGACAGGCCATATGGCTACACCTTC. Its protein product is CASRDRPYGYTF.

The CDR3 DNA follows: TGTGCCAGCAGTGAAGGGGCAGTTAAGCAGTTCTTC. It translates to CASSEGAVKQFF. The V and J genes are TRBV6-1 and TRBJ2-1; the D is unclear. This CDR3 is 12 amino acids long. Per germline, CDR1 MNHNS and CDR2 SASEGT. The V gene lost 1 base and the J gene lost 11 bases, with 9 bases spanning the gap.

The chain combines TRBV5-1 with TRBJ2-2; TRBD2 matches at 12 bases. CDR1 and CDR2 from the germline V gene are SGHRS and YFSETQ. This CDR3 comprises 18 residues. Losses at the gene ends were 1 base for V and 4 bases for J; bases not matched to a gene: 8. This CDR3 reads CASSLMLAGGPSTGELFF. The CDR3 DNA follows: TGCGCCAGCAGCTTGATGCTAGCGGGGGGGCCGAGCACCGGGGAGCTGTTTTTT.

The chain carries TRBV7-8 and TRBJ1-6; D might be TRBD1 (5 bases). CDR3 length equals 17 residues. Germline values: CDR1 SGHVS, CDR2 FQNEAQ. V was cut by 0 bases and J by 2 bases, with 11 bases left in between. CDR3 sequence reads: CASSLAGTNAYNSPLHF. DNA of the CDR3: TGTGCCAGCAGCTTAGCGGGGACTAACGCCTATAATTCACCCCTCCACTTT.

This chain links TRBV7-7 with TRBJ1-3; maybe TRBD1 (5 bases). Germline V lookup: CDR1 SSHAT, CDR2 FNYEAQ (reference sequence). CDR3 size: 15 residues. V lost 1 base and J 3 bases, leaving 10 bases between the germline ends. CDR3 amino acids: CASSLVGGSGNTIYF. The CDR3 DNA reads TGTGCCAGCAGCTTAGTTGGGGGGAGTGGAAACACCATATATTTT.

A few counts support this clone. The rearrangement links TRBV6-5 to TRBJ1-5, with a weak D call TRBD1 (6 bases). Germline V gene sequence: CDR1 MNHEY, CDR2 SVGAGI. CDR3 size: 15 residues. Trimming removed 6 bases at V and 0 bases at J, with 12 bases between. The CDR3, as DNA: TGTGCCAGCAGAGAGGGGGGGTATAGCAATCAGCCCCAGCATTTT. Translating gives CASREGGYSNQPQHF.

This clone was counted only a few times. The chain employs TRBV5-1 and TRBJ2-2; D possibly corresponds to TRBD1 (5 bases). Per the germline V gene, CDR1 is SGHRS and CDR2 is YFSETQ. V shed 0 bases and J shed 6 bases, with 9 bases lying between them. This CDR3 has 14 residues. The CDR3 loop reads CASSLGKTAGELFF. CDR3 sequence (DNA): TGCGCCAGCAGCTTGGGGAAGACAGCCGGGGAGCTGTTTTTT.

This chain uses TRBV6-1 with TRBJ2-7; 10 bases are a match to TRBD1. Trimming took 3 bases from V and 3 from J; bases not matched to a gene: 2. Germline values: CDR1 MNHNS, CDR2 SASEGT. This CDR3 has 14 amino acids. This CDR3 reads CASSDRDRGYEQYF. CDR3 bases: TGTGCCAGCAGTGACCGGGACAGGGGCTACGAGCAGTACTTC.

V and J are TRBV28 and TRBJ1-5; 10 bases fit TRBD1. Trimming at V came to 3 bases and at J to 6 bases, leaving 5 bases not matched to a gene. Per germline, CDR1 MDHEN and CDR2 SYDVKM. The length of the CDR3 is 15 residues. The CDR3 DNA reads TGTGCCAGCAGTTTCAGGACAGGGGGGCGTCAGCCCCAGCATTTT. Protein product: CASSFRTGGRQPQHF.

In this sample, this clone turned up a few times. V and J are TRBV18 and TRBJ1-2; D call uncertain. The V end was cut by 3 bases, the J end by 8 bases, with 16 bases between. The CDR3 extends over 14 amino acids. Per germline, CDR1 KGHSH and CDR2 LQKENI. CDR3 bases: TGTGCCAGCTCACCTCCGGGGAGTAACGGGGGCTACACCTTC. Its translation: CASSPPGSNGGYTF.

The gene calls are TRBV6-5 and TRBJ1-6; no clear D gene. Germline assignment: CDR1 MNHEY and CDR2 SVGAGI. V was shortened by 3 bases and J by 7 bases, with 13 bases between the two germline ends. The CDR3 totals 15 residues. The CDR3 nucleotides read TGTGCCAGCAGTTATAGCAGTCCTGGCAATTCACCCCTCCACTTT. Translating it yields CASSYSSPGNSPLHF.

The rearrangement links TRBV5-1 to TRBJ1-2; TRBD1 might be the D (5 bases). Trimming shortened V by 2 bases and J by 5 bases, and 16 bases separated the two germline ends. The CDR3 sequence is 15 residues long. The germline CDR1 and CDR2 sequences are SGHRS and YFSETQ. In nucleotides, the CDR3 is TGCGCCAGCAGCTTAGGGACGGGAGTCTTTTATGGCTACACCTTC. The encoded protein is CASSLGTGVFYGYTF.

In this sample, this clone turned up a few times. The chain has TRBV5-1 and TRBJ1-4; D uncertain. Germline V CDR1 and CDR2: SGHRS, YFSETQ. The CDR3 length is 14 residues. Trimming cost V 4 bases and J 1 base, with 8 bases left between them. The CDR3 nucleotides are TGCGCCAGCAGCGCGAGTGGAACTAATGAAAAACTGTTTTTT. Translating it yields CASSASGTNEKLFF.

This chain uses TRBV9 with TRBJ1-1; D is perhaps TRBD1 (6 bases). This CDR3 spans 15 amino acids. Germline lookup yields CDR1 SGDLS and CDR2 YYNGEE. V was pared by 3 bases and J by 3 bases, with 15 bases between. This CDR3 reads CASSGKGGMDTEAFF. As DNA, the CDR3 is TGTGCCAGCAGCGGGAAAGGGGGTATGGACACTGAAGCTTTCTTT.

The chain recombines TRBV6-5 with TRBJ1-2, with TRBD1 matching 11 bases. Germline V gene sequence: CDR1 MNHEY, CDR2 SVGAGI. This CDR3 is 14 amino acids long. V lost 6 bases and J lost 8; bases outside the gene matches: 8. This CDR3 is CASSASGQGAGYTF. The CDR3 DNA follows: TGTGCCAGCAGCGCCTCCGGACAGGGGGCCGGCTACACCTTC.

This clone has more than one count but fewer than ten. J is TRBJ2-7 and V is TRBV5-1; 8 bases are a match to TRBD1. The CDR3 sequence is 13 residues long. V shed 1 base and J 7 bases; nucleotides not matched to a gene: 4. Per germline, CDR1 SGHRS and CDR2 YFSETQ. The CDR3 region has the DNA TGCGCCAGCAGCTTGACAGGGGGAGCGGAGCAGTACTTC. Translation gives CASSLTGGAEQYF.

This clone was seen a few times. V is TRBV7-2 and J is TRBJ1-1; D is possibly TRBD1 (6 bases). Trimming took off 0 bases at V and 1 base at J, with 9 bases between the two ends. The CDR3 covers 15 residues. CDR1 and CDR2 (germline): SGHTA, FQGNSA. CDR3 in amino acids: CASSLAQGWNTEAFF. The DNA for the CDR3 is TGTGCCAGCAGCTTAGCTCAGGGGTGGAACACTGAAGCTTTCTTT.

On this clone itself: At one boundary the junction diverges from the germline segment, which might be a read error. The chain links TRBV7-2 to TRBJ1-2; no firm D call. Germline CDR1 and CDR2: SGHTA and FQGNSA. This CDR3 spans 15 amino acids. CDR3 nucleotides: TGTGCCAGCAACTTAGTGCGGAGCGCTAACTATGGCTACACCTTC. It codes for CASNLVRSANYGYTF.

The J gene is TRBJ2-1, the V gene TRBV4-3, with 8 bases fitting TRBD2. The CDR3 runs to 17 residues. Germline CDR1 reads LGHNA; CDR2 reads YSLEER. Losses at the gene ends were 1 base for V and 6 bases for J; bases not matched to a gene: 11. The DNA for the CDR3 is TGCGCCAGCAGCCAAGTGTGGGCCGGGGGGGATGGCAATGAGCAGTTCTTC. Translating it yields CASSQVWAGGDGNEQFF.

This clone was seen only a few times. CDR3 sequence reads: CASSPRGGQDQETQYF. Written as DNA, the CDR3 is TGTGCCAGCAGCCCGAGGGGAGGACAGGATCAAGAGACCCAGTACTTC. The chain couples TRBV9 to TRBJ2-5; D is perhaps TRBD1 (7 bases). This CDR3 has 16 amino acids. CDR1 is SGDLS, CDR2 YYNGEE, per germline. The V gene lost 4 bases and the J gene lost 2 bases, with 18 bases spanning the gap.

The chain has TRBV6-6 and TRBJ1-2; 8 bases fit TRBD1. Per the germline V gene, CDR1 is MNHNY and CDR2 is SVGAGI (reference sequence). CDR3 length equals 15 residues. V shed 7 bases, J shed 3 bases, and the junction held 10 bases outside the gene matches. The CDR3 DNA reads TGTGCCAGCAAAAGATCGGGGACAGGCGACTATGGCTACACCTTC. Encoded protein: CASKRSGTGDYGYTF.

V is TRBV5-1 and J is TRBJ2-7; 8 nucleotides match TRBD1. Germline assignment: CDR1 SGHRS and CDR2 YFSETQ. The CDR3 runs 13 residues. V was pared by 6 bases and J by 6 bases, with 8 bases of the junction left unmatched. The DNA of the CDR3 is TGCGCCAGCAAGAGGACAGGGCAGGGCGAGCAGTACTTC. It is translated as CASKRTGQGEQYF.

This clone was detected ten times or more. V gene TRBV20-1 combines with J gene TRBJ1-1; D remains ambiguous. Trimming shortened V by 6 bases and J by 2 bases, and 7 bases separated the two germline ends. The CDR3 extends over 11 amino acids. Germline V gene data show CDR1 as DFQATT and CDR2 as SNEGSKA (reference sequence). CDR3 sequence reads: CSATDNTEAFF. The DNA of the CDR3 is TGCAGTGCCACAGATAACACTGAAGCTTTCTTT.

The chain links TRBV7-2 to TRBJ2-2, with D possibly TRBD2 on 6 matching bases. The germline V gene encodes CDR1 SGHTA and CDR2 FQGNSA. The CDR3 is made up of 15 amino acids. V was cut by 5 bases and J by 6 bases, with 16 bases left in between. The CDR3 loop reads CASSLRPTSPGELFF. The CDR3 DNA reads TGTGCCAGCAGCCTTCGTCCGACTAGTCCCGGGGAGCTGTTTTTT.